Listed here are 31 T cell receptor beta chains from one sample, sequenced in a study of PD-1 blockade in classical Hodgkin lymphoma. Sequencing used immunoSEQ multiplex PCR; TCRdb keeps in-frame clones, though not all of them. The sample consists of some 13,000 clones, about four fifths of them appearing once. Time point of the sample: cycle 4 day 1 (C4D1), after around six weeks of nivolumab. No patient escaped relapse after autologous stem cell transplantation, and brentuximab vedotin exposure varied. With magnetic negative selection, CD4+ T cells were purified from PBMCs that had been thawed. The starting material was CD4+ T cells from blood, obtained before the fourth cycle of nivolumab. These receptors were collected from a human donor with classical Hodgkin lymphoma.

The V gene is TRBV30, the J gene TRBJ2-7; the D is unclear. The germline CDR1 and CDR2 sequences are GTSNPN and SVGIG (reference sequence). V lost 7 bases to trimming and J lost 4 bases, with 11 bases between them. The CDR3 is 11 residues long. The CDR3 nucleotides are TGTGCCTCTGGTAGGGCGTACGAGCAGTACTTC. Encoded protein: CASGRAYEQYF.

The CDR3 is CASSLGLGRYNEQFF. DNA for the CDR3: TGTGCCAGCAGCTTAGGATTAGGTCGCTACAATGAGCAGTTCTTC. The rearrangement uses TRBV7-6 and TRBJ2-1; D uncertain. The V and J ends lost 1 base and 3 bases respectively, with 10 bases between them. The CDR3 contains 15 residues. Germline loops: CDR1 SGHVS, CDR2 FNYEAQ.

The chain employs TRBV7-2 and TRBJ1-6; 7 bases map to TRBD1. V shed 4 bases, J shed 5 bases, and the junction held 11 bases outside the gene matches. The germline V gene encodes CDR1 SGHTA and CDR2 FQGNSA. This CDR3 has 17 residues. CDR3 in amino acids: CASSYRRFGTDNSPLHF. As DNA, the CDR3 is TGTGCCAGCAGCTACCGCAGATTCGGGACAGATAATTCACCCCTCCACTTT.

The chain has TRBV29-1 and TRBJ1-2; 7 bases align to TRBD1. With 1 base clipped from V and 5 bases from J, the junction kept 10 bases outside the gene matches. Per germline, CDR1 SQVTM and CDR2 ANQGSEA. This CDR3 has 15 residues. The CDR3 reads CSVEVGGSYRYGYTF. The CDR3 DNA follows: TGCAGCGTTGAAGTAGGGGGCTCTTATCGGTATGGCTACACCTTC.

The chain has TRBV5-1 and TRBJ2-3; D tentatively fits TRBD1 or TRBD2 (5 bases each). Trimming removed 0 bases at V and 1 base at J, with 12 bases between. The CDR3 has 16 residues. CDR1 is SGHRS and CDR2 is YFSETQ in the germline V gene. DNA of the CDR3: TGCGCCAGCAGCTTGGCGGGGACGGGCGGCACAGATACGCAGTATTTT. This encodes CASSLAGTGGTDTQYF.

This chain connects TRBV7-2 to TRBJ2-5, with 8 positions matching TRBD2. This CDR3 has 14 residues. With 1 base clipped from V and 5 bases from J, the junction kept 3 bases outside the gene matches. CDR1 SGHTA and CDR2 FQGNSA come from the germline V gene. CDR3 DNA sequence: TGTGCCAGCAGCTTAGGTGGGACTAGGGAGACCCAGTACTTC. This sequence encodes CASSLGGTRETQYF.

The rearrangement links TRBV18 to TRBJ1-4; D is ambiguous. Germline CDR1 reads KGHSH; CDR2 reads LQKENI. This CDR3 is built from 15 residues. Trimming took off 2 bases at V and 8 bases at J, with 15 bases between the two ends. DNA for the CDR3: TGTGCCAGCTCACCAGGACTCCCCGGAGGCGAAAAACTGTTTTTT. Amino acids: CASSPGLPGGEKLFF.

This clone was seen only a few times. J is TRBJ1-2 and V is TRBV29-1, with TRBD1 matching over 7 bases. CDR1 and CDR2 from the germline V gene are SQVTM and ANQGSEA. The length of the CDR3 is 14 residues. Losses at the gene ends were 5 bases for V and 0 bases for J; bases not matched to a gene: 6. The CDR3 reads CSVSRDSANYGYTF. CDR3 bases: TGCAGCGTTTCCCGGGACAGCGCTAACTATGGCTACACCTTC.

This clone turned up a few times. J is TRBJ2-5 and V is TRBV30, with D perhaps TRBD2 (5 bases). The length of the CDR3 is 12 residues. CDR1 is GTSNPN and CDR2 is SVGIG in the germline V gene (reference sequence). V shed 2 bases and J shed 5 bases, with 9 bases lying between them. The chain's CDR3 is CAWSRDEETQYF. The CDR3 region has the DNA TGTGCCTGGAGTCGGGATGAGGAGACCCAGTACTTC.

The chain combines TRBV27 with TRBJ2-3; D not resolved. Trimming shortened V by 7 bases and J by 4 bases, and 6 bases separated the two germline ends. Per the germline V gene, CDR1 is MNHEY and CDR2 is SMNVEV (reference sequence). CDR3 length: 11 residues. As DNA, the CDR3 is TGTGCCAGCACCCGAGCAGATACGCAGTATTTT. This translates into CASTRADTQYF.

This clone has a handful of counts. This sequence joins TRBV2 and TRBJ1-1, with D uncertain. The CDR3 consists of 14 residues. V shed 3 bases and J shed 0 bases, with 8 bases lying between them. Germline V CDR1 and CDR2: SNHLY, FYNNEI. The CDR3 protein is CASSEEQMNTEAFF. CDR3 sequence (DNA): TGTGCCAGCAGTGAGGAACAGATGAACACTGAAGCTTTCTTT.

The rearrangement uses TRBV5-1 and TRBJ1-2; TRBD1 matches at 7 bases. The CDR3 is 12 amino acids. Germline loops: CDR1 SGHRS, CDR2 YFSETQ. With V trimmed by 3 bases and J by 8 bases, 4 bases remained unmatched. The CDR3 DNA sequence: TGCGCCAGCAGCTCAGGGGGTAAAGGCTACACCTTC. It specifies CASSSGGKGYTF. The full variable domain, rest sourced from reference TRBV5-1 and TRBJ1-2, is KAGVTQTPRYLIKTRGQQVTLSCSPISGHRSVSWYQQTPGQGLQFLFEYFSETQRNKGNFPGRFSGRQFSNSRSEMNVSTLELGDSALYLCASSSGGKGYTFGSGTRLTVV.

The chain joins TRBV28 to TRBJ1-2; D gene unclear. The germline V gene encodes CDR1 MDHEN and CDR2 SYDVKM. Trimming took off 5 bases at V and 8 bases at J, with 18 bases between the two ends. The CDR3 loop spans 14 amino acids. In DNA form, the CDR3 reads TGTGCCAGCAGTCCCCGGACCAAAGTCGTCGGCTACACCTTC. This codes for CASSPRTKVVGYTF.

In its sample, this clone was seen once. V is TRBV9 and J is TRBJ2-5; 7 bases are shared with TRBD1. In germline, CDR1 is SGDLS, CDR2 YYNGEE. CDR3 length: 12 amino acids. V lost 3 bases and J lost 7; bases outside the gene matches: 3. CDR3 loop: CASSEGAGTQYF. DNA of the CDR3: TGTGCCAGCAGCGAGGGGGCGGGGACCCAGTACTTC. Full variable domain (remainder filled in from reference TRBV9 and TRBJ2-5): DSGVTQTPKHLITATGQRVTLRCSPRSGDLSVYWYQQSLDQGLQFLIQYYNGEERAKGNILERFSAQQFPDLHSELNLSSLELGDSALYFCASSEGAGTQYFGPGTRLLVL.

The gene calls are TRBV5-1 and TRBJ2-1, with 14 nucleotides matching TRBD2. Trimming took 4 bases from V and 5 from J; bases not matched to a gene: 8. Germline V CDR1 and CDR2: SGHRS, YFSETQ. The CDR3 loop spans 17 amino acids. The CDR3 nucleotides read TGCGCCAGCAGCCTGGGACTAGCGGGAGCGCGGGACAATGAGCAGTTCTTC. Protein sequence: CASSLGLAGARDNEQFF.

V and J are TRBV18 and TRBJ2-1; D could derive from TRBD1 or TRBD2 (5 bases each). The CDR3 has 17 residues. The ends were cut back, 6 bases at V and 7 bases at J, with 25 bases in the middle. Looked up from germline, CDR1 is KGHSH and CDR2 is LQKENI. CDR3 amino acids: CASSRLGESRGSNEQFF. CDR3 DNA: TGTGCCAGCTCGCGTCTTGGGGAGTCAAGGGGTTCGAATGAGCAGTTCTTC.

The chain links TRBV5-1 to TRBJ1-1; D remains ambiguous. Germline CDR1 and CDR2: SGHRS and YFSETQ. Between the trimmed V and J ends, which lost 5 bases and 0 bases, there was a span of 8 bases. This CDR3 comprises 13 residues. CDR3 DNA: TGCGCCAGCAGGTCGGACTTGAACACTGAAGCTTTCTTT. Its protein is CASRSDLNTEAFF.

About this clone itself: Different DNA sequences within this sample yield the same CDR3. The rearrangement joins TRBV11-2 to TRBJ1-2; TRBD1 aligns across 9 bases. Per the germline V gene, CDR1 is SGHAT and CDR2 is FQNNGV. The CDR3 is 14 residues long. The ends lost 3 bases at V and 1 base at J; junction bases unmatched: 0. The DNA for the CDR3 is TGTGCCAGCAGCTTGGGACAGGGTAACTATGGCTACACCTTC. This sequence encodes CASSLGQGNYGYTF. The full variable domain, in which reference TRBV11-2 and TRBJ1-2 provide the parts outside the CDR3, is EAGVAQSPRYKIIEKRQSVAFWCNPISGHATLYWYQQILGQGPKLLIQFQNNGVVDDSQLPKDRFSAERLKGVDSTLKIQPAKLEDSAVYLCASSLGQGNYGYTFGSGTRLTVV.

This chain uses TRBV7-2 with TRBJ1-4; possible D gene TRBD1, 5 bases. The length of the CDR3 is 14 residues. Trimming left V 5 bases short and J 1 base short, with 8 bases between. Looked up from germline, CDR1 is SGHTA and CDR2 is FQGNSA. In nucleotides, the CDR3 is TGTGCCAGCAGCCCTCAGGGAACTAATGAAAAACTGTTTTTT. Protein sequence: CASSPQGTNEKLFF.

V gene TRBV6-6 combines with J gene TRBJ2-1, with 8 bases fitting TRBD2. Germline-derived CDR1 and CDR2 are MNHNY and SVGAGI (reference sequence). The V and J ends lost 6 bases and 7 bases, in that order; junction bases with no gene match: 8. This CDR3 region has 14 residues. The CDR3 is CASSQGLEVNEQFF. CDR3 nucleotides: TGTGCCAGCAGCCAGGGACTAGAGGTTAATGAGCAGTTCTTC.

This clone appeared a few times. CDR3 in DNA: TGTGCCAGCAGTGACGAGATAAGCACTGAAGCTTTCTTT. Its protein product is CASSDEISTEAFF. The chain couples TRBV2 to TRBJ1-1; D not certain. CDR3 length equals 13 residues. Between the trimmed V and J ends, which lost 3 bases and 4 bases, there was a span of 9 bases. Germline assignment: CDR1 SNHLY and CDR2 FYNNEI. The variable domain in full, with the rest retrieved from reference TRBV2 and TRBJ1-1, is EPEVTQTPSHQVTQMGQEVILRCVPISNHLYFYWYRQILGQKVEFLVSFYNNEISEKSEIFDDQFSVERPDGSNFTLKIRSTKLEDSAMYFCASSDEISTEAFFGQGTRLTVV.

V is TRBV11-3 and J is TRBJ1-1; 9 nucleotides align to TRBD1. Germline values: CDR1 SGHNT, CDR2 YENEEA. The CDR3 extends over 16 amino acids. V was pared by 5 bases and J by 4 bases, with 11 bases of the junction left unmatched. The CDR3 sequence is CASSTCGQGLATEAFF. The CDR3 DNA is TGTGCCAGCAGCACATGCGGACAGGGGTTGGCCACTGAAGCTTTCTTT. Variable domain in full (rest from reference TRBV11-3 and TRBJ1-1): EAGVVQSPRYKIIEKKQPVAFWCNPISGHNTLYWYLQNLGQGPELLIRYENEEAVDDSQLPKDRFSAERLKGVDSTLKIQPAELGDSAVYLCASSTCGQGLATEAFFGQGTRLTVV.

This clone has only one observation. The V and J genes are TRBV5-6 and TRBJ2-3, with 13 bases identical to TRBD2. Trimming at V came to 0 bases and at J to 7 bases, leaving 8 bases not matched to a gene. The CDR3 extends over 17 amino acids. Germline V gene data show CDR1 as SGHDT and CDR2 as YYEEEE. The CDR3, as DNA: TGTGCCAGCAGCTTGGCAATACTAGCGGGGGGGTCAAATACGCAGTATTTT. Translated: CASSLAILAGGSNTQYF.

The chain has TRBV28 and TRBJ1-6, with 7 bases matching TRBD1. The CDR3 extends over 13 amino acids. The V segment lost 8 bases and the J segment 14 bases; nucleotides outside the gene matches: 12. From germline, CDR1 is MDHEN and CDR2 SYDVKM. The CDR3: CASSNRGLGALHF. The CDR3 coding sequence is TGTGCCAGCTCGAACAGGGGTCTTGGGGCCCTCCACTTT.

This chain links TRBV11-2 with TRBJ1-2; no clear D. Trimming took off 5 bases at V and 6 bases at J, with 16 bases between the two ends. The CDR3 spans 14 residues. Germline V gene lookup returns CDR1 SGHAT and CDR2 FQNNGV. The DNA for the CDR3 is TGTGCCAGCAGCCCCTGGACCGGGTTGAATGGCTACACCTTC. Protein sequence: CASSPWTGLNGYTF.

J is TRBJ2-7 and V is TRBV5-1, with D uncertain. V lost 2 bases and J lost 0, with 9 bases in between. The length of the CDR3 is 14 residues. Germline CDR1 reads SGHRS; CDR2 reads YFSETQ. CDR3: CASSLRRISYEQYF. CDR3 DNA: TGCGCCAGCAGCTTAAGGCGAATCTCCTACGAGCAGTACTTC.

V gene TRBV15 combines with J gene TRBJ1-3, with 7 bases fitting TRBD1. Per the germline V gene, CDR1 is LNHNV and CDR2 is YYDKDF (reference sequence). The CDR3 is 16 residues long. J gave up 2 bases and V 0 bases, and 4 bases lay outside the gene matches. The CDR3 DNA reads TGTGCCACCAGCAGAGATATAGGGGGCCCTGGAAACACCATATATTTT. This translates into CATSRDIGGPGNTIYF.

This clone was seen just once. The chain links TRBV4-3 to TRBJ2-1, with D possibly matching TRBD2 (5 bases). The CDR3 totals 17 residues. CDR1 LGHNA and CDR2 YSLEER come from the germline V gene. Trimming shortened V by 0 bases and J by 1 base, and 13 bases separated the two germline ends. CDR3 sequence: CASSQENQRRSYNEQFF. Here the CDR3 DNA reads TGCGCCAGCAGCCAAGAGAACCAGCGGAGATCCTACAATGAGCAGTTCTTC.

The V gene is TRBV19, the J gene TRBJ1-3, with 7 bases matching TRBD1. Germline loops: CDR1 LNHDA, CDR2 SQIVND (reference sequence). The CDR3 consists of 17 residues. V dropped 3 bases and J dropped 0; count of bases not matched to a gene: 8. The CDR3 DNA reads TGTGCCAGTAGTATCGAGAGGACAGGCCGCTCTGGAAACACCATATATTTT. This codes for CASSIERTGRSGNTIYF.

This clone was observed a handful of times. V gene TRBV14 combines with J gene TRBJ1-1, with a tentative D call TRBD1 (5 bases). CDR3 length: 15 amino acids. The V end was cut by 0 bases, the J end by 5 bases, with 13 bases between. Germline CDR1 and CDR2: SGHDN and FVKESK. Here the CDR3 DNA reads TGTGCCAGCAGCCAAGACCTTGGGGGTCTGACTGAAGCTTTCTTT. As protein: CASSQDLGGLTEAFF.

The DNA of the CDR3 is TGTGCCAGCAGCTTAGCCAGCGGGAGGGGTTACAATGAGCAGTTCTTC. As protein: CASSLASGRGYNEQFF. The J gene is TRBJ2-1, the V gene TRBV7-8, with 10 bases matching TRBD2. V lost 0 bases, J lost 4 bases, and 3 bases stayed unmatched. This CDR3 spans 16 amino acids. Germline CDR1 is SGHVS and CDR2 is FQNEAQ.